These 13 T cell receptor beta chains came from one sample sequenced in a study of ipilimumab plus nivolumab after autologous stem cell transplantation. Using immunoSEQ multiplex PCR, the repertoire was profiled, and TCRdb retains in-frame clones only, with some absent. The table has 15,000 to 20,000 clones, roughly 85% seen once. The sample here was PBMCs, taken in a trial of ipilimumab plus nivolumab as post-transplant consolidation. The receptor source for this set is a male donor with diffuse large B-cell lymphoma.

The sample holds one count of this clone. This chain links TRBV6-6 with TRBJ1-2; D may be TRBD1 (5 bases). The CDR3 is 14 amino acids. Germline values: CDR1 MNHNY, CDR2 SVGAGI (reference sequence). Trimming removed 0 bases from V and 7 bases from J, with 12 bases in between. CDR3 coding DNA: TGTGCCAGCAGTTACTCGCGAGGGGTGTCTGGCTACACCTTC. It specifies CASSYSRGVSGYTF.

V is TRBV5-1 and J is TRBJ2-3; D is perhaps TRBD2 (6 bases). Trimming cost V 0 bases and J 3 bases, with 14 bases left between them. CDR1 SGHRS and CDR2 YFSETQ come from the germline V gene. The CDR3 is 16 residues long. The CDR3 DNA is TGCGCCAGCAGCTTGGAGGTCGGGACTTCGACAGATACGCAGTATTTT. Translation: CASSLEVGTSTDTQYF.

This chain connects TRBV7-6 to TRBJ1-3, with 9 nucleotides matching TRBD1. J was trimmed by 3 bases and V by 4 bases; bases with no gene match: 7. Germline CDR1 reads SGHVS; CDR2 reads FNYEAQ. CDR3 length: 16 residues. In DNA, the CDR3 is TGTGCCAGCAGCTACTCGGGACAGGGCTTTGGAAACACCATATATTTT. It translates to CASSYSGQGFGNTIYF.

The gene calls are TRBV7-6 and TRBJ2-7; TRBD2 might be the D (6 bases). The CDR3 loop spans 13 amino acids. Deletions cut 1 base from V and 5 bases from J, with 9 bases between. The germline gives CDR1 SGHVS, CDR2 FNYEAQ. This CDR3 reads CASSLGGGDEQYF. As DNA, the CDR3 is TGTGCCAGCAGCTTAGGGGGAGGCGACGAGCAGTACTTC.

This chain joins TRBV7-2 and TRBJ2-7, with TRBD2 matching 9 bases. Germline CDR1 is SGHTA and CDR2 is FQGNSA. V lost 5 bases and J lost 0; bases outside the gene matches: 5. CDR3 length: 15 amino acids. The CDR3 bases are TGTGCCAGCAGCGACGCGGGGGGGAGCTCCTACGAGCAGTACTTC. It translates to CASSDAGGSSYEQYF.

The rearrangement joins TRBV6-6 to TRBJ1-1; 7 bases fit TRBD1. With 0 bases clipped from V and 4 bases from J, the junction kept 5 bases outside the gene matches. Germline V lookup: CDR1 MNHNY, CDR2 SVGAGI (reference sequence). CDR3 size: 15 residues. This chain's CDR3 is CASSYSRGRGTEAFF. CDR3 sequence (DNA): TGTGCCAGCAGTTACTCTAGGGGGCGAGGCACTGAAGCTTTCTTT.

In this sample, this clone turned up a few times. This chain joins TRBV2 and TRBJ1-6; 7 bases align to TRBD1. J gave up 4 bases and V 8 bases, and 8 bases lay outside the gene matches. This CDR3 spans 15 amino acids. Germline V gene lookup returns CDR1 SNHLY and CDR2 FYNNEI. The CDR3 is CASRSDRAYNSPLHF. CDR3 bases: TGTGCCAGCCGCTCCGACAGGGCGTATAATTCACCCCTCCACTTT.

This clone was seen only once. This rearrangement joins TRBV5-6 to TRBJ1-2; D ambiguous. The ends were cut back, 0 bases at V and 2 bases at J, with 5 bases in the middle. Germline loops: CDR1 SGHDT, CDR2 YYEEEE. The CDR3 is made up of 13 amino acids. CDR3: CASSLEQNYGYTF. Written as DNA, the CDR3 is TGTGCCAGCAGCTTGGAACAGAACTATGGCTACACCTTC.

This chain links TRBV4-3 with TRBJ2-6; D unclear. Germline-derived CDR1 and CDR2 are LGHNA and YSLEER. The CDR3 sequence is 15 residues long. The V end was cut by 0 bases, the J end by 3 bases, with 6 bases between. In DNA form, the CDR3 reads TGCGCCAGCAGCCAAGACGTCATTGGGGCCAACGTCCTGACTTTC. This sequence encodes CASSQDVIGANVLTF.

The chain carries TRBV7-3 and TRBJ2-7; the D is unclear. Trimming left V 5 bases short and J 3 bases short, with 14 bases between. The CDR3 has 14 residues. Looked up from germline, CDR1 is SGHTA and CDR2 is FQGTGA. CDR3 sequence (DNA): TGTGCCAGCAGCCCCGGGTACGACGGCTACGAGCAGTACTTC. Protein sequence: CASSPGYDGYEQYF.

This rearrangement joins TRBV5-1 to TRBJ1-4; D remains unclear. Germline CDR1 is SGHRS and CDR2 is YFSETQ. Trimming shortened V by 0 bases and J by 7 bases, and 7 bases separated the two germline ends. The CDR3 runs 13 residues. The CDR3 DNA follows: TGCGCCAGCAGCTTGGCCTCGAGTGAAAAACTGTTTTTT. Translated, it gives CASSLASSEKLFF.

The sample holds a few counts of this clone. The J gene is TRBJ2-7, the V gene TRBV9; the D is unclear. The CDR3 consists of 13 residues. V was pared by 0 bases and J by 3 bases, with 7 bases between. Germline V lookup: CDR1 SGDLS, CDR2 YYNGEE. The CDR3 protein is CASSVEPHYEQYF. In DNA form, the CDR3 reads TGTGCCAGCAGCGTAGAACCACACTACGAGCAGTACTTC.

The chain combines TRBV7-3 with TRBJ1-1; TRBD1 might be the D (5 bases). The V and J ends lost 5 bases and 5 bases respectively, with 12 bases between them. Germline CDR1 SGHTA, CDR2 FQGTGA. The CDR3 runs to 13 residues. The CDR3 DNA reads TGTGCCAGCAGCGCGACGGGGGTGACTGAAGCTTTCTTT. Protein: CASSATGVTEAFF.